Following are 3 T cell receptor beta chains from one sample sequenced in a study of CD8+CD57+ T cells in acquired aplastic anemia. Previously, flow cytometry had revealed CD8+CD57+ cell expansion in the patients chosen for sequencing. CDR3 and TCR beta VDJ profiling relied on genomic DNA as the template. TCRdb used MiXCR to reprocess the reads, holding one entry per CDR3 protein. This table has around 170,000 distinct CDR3 sequences, more than 45% appearing once. Sequenced material: sorted CD4+, CD8+, or CD8+CD57+ T cells (not recorded which) from PBMCs. All receptors come from a human donor with aplastic anemia.

This clonotype has more than one count but fewer than ten. This chain uses TRBV29-1 with TRBJ2-5; either TRBD1 or TRBD2 may fit D (5 bases each). The V end was cut by 8 bases, the J end by 5 bases, with 15 bases between. Germline CDR1 reads SQVTM; CDR2 reads ANQGSEA. The CDR3 has 12 amino acids. CDR3 protein: CSLEWGSETQYF. CDR3 nucleotide sequence: TGCAGCTTAGAGTGGGGGTCGGAGACCCAGTACTTC.

The genes are TRBV10-3 and TRBJ2-3, with 11 bases that match TRBD1. The germline V gene encodes CDR1 ENHRY and CDR2 SYGVKD. V lost 2 bases to trimming and J lost 4 bases; unmatched junction nucleotides: 5. There are 16 residues in the CDR3. The CDR3 loop is CAISERGTGGADTQYF. CDR3 DNA sequence: TGTGCCATCAGTGAGCGGGGGACAGGGGGGGCAGATACGCAGTATTTT.

In its sample, this clonotype was seen a few times. V gene TRBV10-2 combines with J gene TRBJ1-5, with D uncertain. The germline V and J ends were trimmed by 6 bases and 0 bases, with 9 bases remaining between them. In germline, CDR1 is WSHSY, CDR2 SAAADI. This CDR3 contains 14 residues. This chain's CDR3 is CASRGWSSNQPQHF. DNA of the CDR3: TGCGCCAGCAGGGGATGGAGTAGCAATCAGCCCCAGCATTTT.